The entry below gives a single TCR beta chain sequence along with its context. Participants, about 18 to 100 years old, spanned around 26 US areas. Assignments of participants to cohorts depended upon their own reported clinical history. The V gene's germline CDR1 is MNHEY and CDR2 SVGAGI. The length of the CDR3 is 16 residues. V shed 2 bases, J shed 1 base, and the junction held 3 bases outside the gene matches. This entry belongs to a study of blood T cell repertoires in COVID-19. Source study methods: It was from reference gene primer amplification that nucleated cell counts were estimated. Sequencing was performed with immunoSEQ multiplex PCR; in TCRdb, only in-frame clones are kept and a portion is missing. That table furnishes V, J and clone size, whereas the DNA furnished D and trimming. The table shows under 300,000 clones, with under 90% occurring only once.

V and J are TRBV6-5 and TRBJ2-3; TRBD1 matches 10 bases. The source is a woman aged 40 to 50 who had recovered from COVID-19. The sequenced sample was PBMCs or T cells enriched from blood (not recorded which). CDR3 protein: CASSYIGTGGTDTQYF. CDR3 sequence (DNA): TGTGCCAGCAGTTACATCGGGACAGGGGGCACAGATACGCAGTATTTT.